Sequencing of this T cell receptor beta chain was carried out in a study of T-cell memory formation after mild COVID-19. At the level of the study: The TCR clusters were mostly specific to one donor. Findings and limits, study-wide: For second-wave clones that peaked at day 37, SARS-CoV-2 specificity went unverified. Mostly located in CM and EM were contracting CD4+ clones, with contracting CD8+ clones located in EMRA.

The germline V gene has CDR1 MGHRA and CDR2 YSYEKL. Deletions cut 0 bases from V and 5 bases from J, with 11 bases between. This CDR3 contains 15 residues. The 5'RACE method, run with constant-segment primers, produced TCR alpha and TCR beta cDNA libraries (carrying sample barcodes and UMIs). Using its own MiXCR run on the 5' RACE reads, TCRdb lists one record per CDR3 protein. The sample carries 92,000 or so distinct CDR3 sequences, around 13% recorded once. As to this clonotype: Antigen: not known.

The sequenced sample was PBMCs or a T cell subset sorted from them (not recorded which). This receptor was taken from an adult woman who had mild COVID-19 (a few samples of this study predate the infection). Cell type and time point are not known. The chain combines TRBV4-1 with TRBJ2-1; no reliable D call. The CDR3 protein is CASSQDQSVNNEQFF. In DNA, the CDR3 is TGCGCCAGCAGCCAAGATCAGTCCGTTAACAATGAGCAGTTCTTC.